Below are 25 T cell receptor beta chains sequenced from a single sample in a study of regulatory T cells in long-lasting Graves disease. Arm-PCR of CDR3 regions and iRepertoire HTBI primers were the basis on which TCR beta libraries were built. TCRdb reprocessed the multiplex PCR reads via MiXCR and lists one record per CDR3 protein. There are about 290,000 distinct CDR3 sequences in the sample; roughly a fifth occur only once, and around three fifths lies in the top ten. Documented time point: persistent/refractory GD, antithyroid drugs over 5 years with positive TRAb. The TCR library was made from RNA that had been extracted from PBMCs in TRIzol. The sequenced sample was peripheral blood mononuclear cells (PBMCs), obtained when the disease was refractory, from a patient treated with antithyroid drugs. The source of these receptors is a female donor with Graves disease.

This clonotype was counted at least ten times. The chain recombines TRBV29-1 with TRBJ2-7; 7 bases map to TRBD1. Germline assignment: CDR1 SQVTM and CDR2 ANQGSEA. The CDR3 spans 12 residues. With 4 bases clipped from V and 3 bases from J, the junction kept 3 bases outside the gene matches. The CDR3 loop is CSVGTGVYEQYF. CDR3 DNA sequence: TGCAGCGTTGGCACAGGGGTCTACGAGCAGTACTTC.

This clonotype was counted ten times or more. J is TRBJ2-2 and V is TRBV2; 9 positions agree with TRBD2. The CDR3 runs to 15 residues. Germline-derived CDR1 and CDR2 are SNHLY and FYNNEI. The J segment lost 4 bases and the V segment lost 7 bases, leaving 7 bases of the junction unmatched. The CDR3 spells CASTPLAGSTGELFF. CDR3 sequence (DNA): TGTGCCAGCACTCCGCTAGCGGGGTCCACCGGGGAGCTGTTTTTT.

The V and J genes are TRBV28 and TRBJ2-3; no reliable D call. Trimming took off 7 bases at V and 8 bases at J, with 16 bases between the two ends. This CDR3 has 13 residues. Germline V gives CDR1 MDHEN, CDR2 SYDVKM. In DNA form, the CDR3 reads TGTGCCAGCACCTCTGTACTTAGGACTACGCAGTATTTT. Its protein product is CASTSVLRTTQYF.

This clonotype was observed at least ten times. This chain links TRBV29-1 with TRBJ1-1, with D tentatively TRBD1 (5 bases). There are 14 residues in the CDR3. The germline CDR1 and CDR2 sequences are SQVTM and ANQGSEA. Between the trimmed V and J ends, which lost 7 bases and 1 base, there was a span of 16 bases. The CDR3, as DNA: TGCAGCGCTACCGCGGACACTAAGAACACTGAAGCTTTCTTT. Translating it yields CSATADTKNTEAFF.

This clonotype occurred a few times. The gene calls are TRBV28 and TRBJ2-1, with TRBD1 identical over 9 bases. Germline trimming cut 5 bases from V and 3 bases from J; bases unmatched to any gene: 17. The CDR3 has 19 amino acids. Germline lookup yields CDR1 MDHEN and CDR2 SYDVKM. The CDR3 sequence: CASSLSVDRGPPLYNEQFF. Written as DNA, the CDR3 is TGTGCCAGCAGTCTCTCCGTGGACAGGGGACCCCCTCTCTACAATGAGCAGTTCTTC.

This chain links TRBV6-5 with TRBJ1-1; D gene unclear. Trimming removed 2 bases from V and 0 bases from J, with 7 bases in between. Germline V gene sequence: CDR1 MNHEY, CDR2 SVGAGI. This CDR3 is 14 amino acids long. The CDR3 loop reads CASSYGSLNTEAFF. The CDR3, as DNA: TGTGCCAGCAGTTACGGCAGCCTGAACACTGAAGCTTTCTTT.

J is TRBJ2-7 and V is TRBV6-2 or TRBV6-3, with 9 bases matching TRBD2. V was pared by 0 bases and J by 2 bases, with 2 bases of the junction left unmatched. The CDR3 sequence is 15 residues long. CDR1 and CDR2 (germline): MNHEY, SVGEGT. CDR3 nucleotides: TGTGCCAGCAGTTACTCGCGGGAGGGCCCCTACGAGCAGTACTTC. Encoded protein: CASSYSREGPYEQYF.

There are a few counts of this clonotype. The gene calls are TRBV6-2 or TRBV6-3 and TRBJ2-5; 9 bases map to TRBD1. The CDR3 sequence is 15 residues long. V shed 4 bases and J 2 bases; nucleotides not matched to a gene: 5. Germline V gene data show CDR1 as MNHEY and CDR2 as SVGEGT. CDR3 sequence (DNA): TGTGCCAGCAGTTCCTCGGACAGGGGACAAGAGACCCAGTACTTC. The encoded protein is CASSSSDRGQETQYF.

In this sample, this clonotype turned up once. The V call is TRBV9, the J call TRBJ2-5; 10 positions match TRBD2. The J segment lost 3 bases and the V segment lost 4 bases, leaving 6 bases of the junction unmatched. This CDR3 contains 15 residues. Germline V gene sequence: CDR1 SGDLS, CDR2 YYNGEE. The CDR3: CASSISGLAKETQYF. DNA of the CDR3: TGTGCCAGCAGCATATCGGGACTAGCGAAAGAGACCCAGTACTTC.

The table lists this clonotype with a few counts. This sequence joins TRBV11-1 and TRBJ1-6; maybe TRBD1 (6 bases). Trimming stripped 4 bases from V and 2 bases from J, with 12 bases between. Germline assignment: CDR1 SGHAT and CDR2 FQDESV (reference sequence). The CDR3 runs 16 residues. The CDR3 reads CASSSSSGAYNSPLHF. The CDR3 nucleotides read TGTGCCAGCAGCTCATCTTCAGGGGCCTATAATTCACCCCTCCACTTT.

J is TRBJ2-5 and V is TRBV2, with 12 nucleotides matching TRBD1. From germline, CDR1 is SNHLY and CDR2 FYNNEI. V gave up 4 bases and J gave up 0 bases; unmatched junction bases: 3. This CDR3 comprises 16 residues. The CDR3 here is CASSGGQGAYQETQYF. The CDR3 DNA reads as TGTGCCAGCAGTGGGGGACAGGGGGCATACCAAGAGACCCAGTACTTC.

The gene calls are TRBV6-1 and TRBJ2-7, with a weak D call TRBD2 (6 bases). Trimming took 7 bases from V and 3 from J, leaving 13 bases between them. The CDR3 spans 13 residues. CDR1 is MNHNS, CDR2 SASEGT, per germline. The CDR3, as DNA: TGTGCCAGCACCGGGGGTCGTGGCTACGAGCAGTACTTC. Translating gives CASTGGRGYEQYF.

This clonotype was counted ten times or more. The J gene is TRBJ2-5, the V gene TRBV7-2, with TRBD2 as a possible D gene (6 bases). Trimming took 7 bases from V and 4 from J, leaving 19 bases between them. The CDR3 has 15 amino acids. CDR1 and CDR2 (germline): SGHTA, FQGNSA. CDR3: CASTLGRGGGETQYF. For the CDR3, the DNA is TGTGCCAGCACCCTCGGGCGGGGAGGCGGAGAGACCCAGTACTTC. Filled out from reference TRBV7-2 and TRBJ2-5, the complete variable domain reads GAGVSQSPSNKVTEKGKDVELRCDPISGHTALYWYRQSLGQGLEFLIYFQGNSAPDKSGLPSDRFSAERTGGSVSTLTIQRTQQEDSAVYLCASTLGRGGGETQYFGPGTRLLVL.

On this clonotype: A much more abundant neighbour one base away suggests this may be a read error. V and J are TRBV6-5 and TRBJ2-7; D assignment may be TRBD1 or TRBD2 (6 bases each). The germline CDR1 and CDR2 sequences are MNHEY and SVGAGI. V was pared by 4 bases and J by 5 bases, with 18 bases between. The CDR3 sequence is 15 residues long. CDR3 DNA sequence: TGTGCCAGCAGTTCCCAAGGACAGCGGGTACACGAGCAGTACTTC. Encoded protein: CASSSQGQRVHEQYF.

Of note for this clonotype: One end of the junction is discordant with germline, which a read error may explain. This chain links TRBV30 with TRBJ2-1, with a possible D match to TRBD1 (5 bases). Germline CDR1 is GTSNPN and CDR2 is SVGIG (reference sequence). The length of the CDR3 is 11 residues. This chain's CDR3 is CVKTAYNEQFF. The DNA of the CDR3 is TGCGTAAAGACAGCATACAATGAGCAGTTCTTC.

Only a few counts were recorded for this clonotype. CDR3 residues: CASSLPDRGSPLHF. The CDR3 bases are TGTGCCAGCAGCTTACCGGACAGGGGCTCACCCCTCCACTTT. This chain uses TRBV7-2 with TRBJ1-6; the match to TRBD1 covers 9 bases. Germline V lookup: CDR1 SGHTA, CDR2 FQGNSA. With 2 bases clipped from V and 10 bases from J, the junction kept 3 bases outside the gene matches. This CDR3 has 14 amino acids.

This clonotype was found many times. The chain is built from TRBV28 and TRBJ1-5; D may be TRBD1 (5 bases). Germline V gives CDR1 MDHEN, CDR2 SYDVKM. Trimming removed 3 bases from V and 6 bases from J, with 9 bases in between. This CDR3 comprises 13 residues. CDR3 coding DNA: TGTGCCAGCAGTTTTGGGGGGGGTCAGCCCCAGCATTTT. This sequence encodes CASSFGGGQPQHF.

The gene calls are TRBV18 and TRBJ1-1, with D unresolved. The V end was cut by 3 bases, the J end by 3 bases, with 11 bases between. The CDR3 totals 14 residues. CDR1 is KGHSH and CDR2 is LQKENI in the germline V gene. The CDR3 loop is CASSPRPLDTEAFF. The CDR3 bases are TGTGCCAGCTCACCTCGCCCCTTGGACACTGAAGCTTTCTTT.

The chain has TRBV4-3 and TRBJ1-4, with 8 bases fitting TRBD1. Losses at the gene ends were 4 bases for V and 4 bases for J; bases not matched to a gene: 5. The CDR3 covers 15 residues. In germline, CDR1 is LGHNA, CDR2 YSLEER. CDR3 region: CASSPRGQVNEKLFF. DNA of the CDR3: TGCGCCAGCAGCCCCAGGGGGCAGGTTAATGAAAAACTGTTTTTT.

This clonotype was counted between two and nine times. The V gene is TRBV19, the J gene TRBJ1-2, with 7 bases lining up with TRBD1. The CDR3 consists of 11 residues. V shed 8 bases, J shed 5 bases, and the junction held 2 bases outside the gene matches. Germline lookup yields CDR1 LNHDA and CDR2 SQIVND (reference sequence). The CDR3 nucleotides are TGTGCCAGTTGGACAGGATATGGCTACACCTTC. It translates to CASWTGYGYTF.

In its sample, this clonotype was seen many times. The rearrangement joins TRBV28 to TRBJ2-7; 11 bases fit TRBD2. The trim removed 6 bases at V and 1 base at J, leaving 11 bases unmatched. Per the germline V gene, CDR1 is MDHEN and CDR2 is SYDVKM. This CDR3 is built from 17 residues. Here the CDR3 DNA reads TGTGCCAGCAGCCCAACCTCGGGACTAGCGGTTTCCTACGAGCAGTACTTC. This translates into CASSPTSGLAVSYEQYF.

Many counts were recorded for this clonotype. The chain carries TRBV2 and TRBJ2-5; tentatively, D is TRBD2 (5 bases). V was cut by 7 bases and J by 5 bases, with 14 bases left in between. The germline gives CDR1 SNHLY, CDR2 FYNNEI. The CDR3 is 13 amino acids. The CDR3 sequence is CASMRHGMETQYF. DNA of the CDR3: TGTGCCAGCATGCGGCACGGGATGGAGACCCAGTACTTC.

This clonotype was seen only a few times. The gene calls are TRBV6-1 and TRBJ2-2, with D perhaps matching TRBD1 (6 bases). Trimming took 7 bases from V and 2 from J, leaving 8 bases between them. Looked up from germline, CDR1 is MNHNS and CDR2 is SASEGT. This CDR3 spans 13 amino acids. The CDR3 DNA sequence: TGTGCCAGCACCGGGACAAACACCGGGGAGCTGTTTTTT. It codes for CASTGTNTGELFF.

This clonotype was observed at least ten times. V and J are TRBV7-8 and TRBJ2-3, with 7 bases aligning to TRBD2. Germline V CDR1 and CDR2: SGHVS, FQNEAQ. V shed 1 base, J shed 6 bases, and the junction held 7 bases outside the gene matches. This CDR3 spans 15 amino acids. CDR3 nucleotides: TGTGCCAGCAGCTTAGGGGGAGCGGGGTATGATACGCAGTATTTT. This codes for CASSLGGAGYDTQYF. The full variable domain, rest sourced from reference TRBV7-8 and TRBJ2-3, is GAGVSQSPRYKVAKRGQDVALRCDPISGHVSLFWYQQALGQGPEFLTYFQNEAQLDKSGLPSDRFFAERPEGSVSTLKIQRTQQEDSAVYLCASSLGGAGYDTQYFGPGTRLTVL.

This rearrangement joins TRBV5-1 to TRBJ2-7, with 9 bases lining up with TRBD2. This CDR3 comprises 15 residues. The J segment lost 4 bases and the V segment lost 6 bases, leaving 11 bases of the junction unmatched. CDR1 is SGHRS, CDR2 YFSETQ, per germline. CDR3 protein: CASNSGSGSTYEQYF. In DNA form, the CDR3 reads TGCGCCAGCAACTCGGGTAGCGGGAGTACATACGAGCAGTACTTC. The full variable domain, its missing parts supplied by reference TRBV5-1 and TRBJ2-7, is KAGVTQTPRYLIKTRGQQVTLSCSPISGHRSVSWYQQTPGQGLQFLFEYFSETQRNKGNFPGRFSGRQFSNSRSEMNVSTLELGDSALYLCASNSGSGSTYEQYFGPGTRLTVT.